Presented here are 10 T cell receptor beta chains from one specimen sequenced in a study of shared clonotypes between healthy human individuals. Using immunoSEQ multiplex PCR, the repertoire was profiled, and TCRdb retains in-frame clones only, with some absent. This table has around 550,000 clones, 96% appearing once. The sample consisted of naive CD4+ T cells sorted from blood. Subset denoted: CD45RA+ positively selected. The source is a woman aged 25 to 39 in good health.

V and J are TRBV4-2 and TRBJ2-5; 11 bases map to TRBD2. V lost 0 bases to trimming and J lost 5 bases; unmatched junction nucleotides: 8. This CDR3 comprises 17 residues. Germline CDR1 LGHNA, CDR2 YNFKEQ. The CDR3 loop reads CASSQDAGASGRETQYF. DNA of the CDR3: TGTGCCAGCAGCCAAGATGCGGGGGCTAGCGGGAGGGAGACCCAGTACTTC.

The chain has TRBV28 and TRBJ1-5; the D gene is possibly TRBD1 (5 bases). Looked up from germline, CDR1 is MDHEN and CDR2 is SYDVKM. The V end lost 5 bases, the J end lost 3 bases, and 20 bases lay between the germline ends. The CDR3 sequence is 17 residues long. The CDR3 is CASSVFPGRKNNQPQHF. The CDR3 bases are TGTGCCAGCAGTGTGTTCCCGGGACGGAAAAACAATCAGCCCCAGCATTTT.

V and J are TRBV5-6 and TRBJ2-7, with 7 bases identical to TRBD1. Germline-derived CDR1 and CDR2 are SGHDT and YYEEEE. Germline trimming cut 3 bases from V and 3 bases from J; bases unmatched to any gene: 12. This CDR3 comprises 16 residues. The CDR3 sequence is CASSSPLQGIGYEQYF. The CDR3 DNA is TGTGCCAGCAGCTCCCCCTTACAGGGGATTGGCTACGAGCAGTACTTC.

V and J are TRBV11-2 and TRBJ1-5; no firm D call. Germline-derived CDR1 and CDR2 are SGHAT and FQNNGV. V shed 5 bases and J shed 0 bases, with 8 bases lying between them. The CDR3 covers 14 residues. CDR3 in DNA: TGTGCCAGCAGCCAAAGTGATAGCAATCAGCCCCAGCATTTT. Its translation: CASSQSDSNQPQHF.

The V gene is TRBV28, the J gene TRBJ2-3; 11 bases map to TRBD2. The CDR3 sequence is 17 residues long. Per the germline V gene, CDR1 is MDHEN and CDR2 is SYDVKM. V was clipped by 5 bases and J by 9 bases; unmatched bases: 16. This CDR3 is CASSTHFLAGGPGTQYF. The CDR3 DNA sequence: TGTGCCAGCAGTACGCACTTCTTAGCGGGAGGGCCAGGGACGCAGTATTTT.

V gene TRBV18 combines with J gene TRBJ2-7; D is undetermined. The CDR3 extends over 14 amino acids. V lost 3 bases and J lost 2, with 11 bases in between. From germline, CDR1 is KGHSH and CDR2 LQKENI. The CDR3 DNA reads as TGTGCCAGCTCACCTACCCATAAAACCTACGAGCAGTACTTC. Its translation is CASSPTHKTYEQYF.

This clone was observed a single time. The CDR3 loop reads CASSWTGANEKLFF. The CDR3 DNA reads as TGTGCCAGCTCGTGGACAGGTGCTAATGAAAAACTGTTTTTT. The V gene is TRBV6-5, the J gene TRBJ1-4; 7 nucleotides align to TRBD1. CDR1 MNHEY and CDR2 SVGAGI come from the germline V gene. With 8 bases clipped from V and 3 bases from J, the junction kept 6 bases outside the gene matches. The CDR3 is 14 amino acids.

The chain has TRBV4-1 and TRBJ2-4, with 11 bases fitting TRBD2. This CDR3 comprises 17 residues. With 3 bases clipped from V and 2 bases from J, the junction kept 6 bases outside the gene matches. CDR1 is MGHRA, CDR2 YSYEKL, per germline. The CDR3 protein is CASSQPTSGMSKNIQYF. In nucleotides, the CDR3 is TGCGCCAGCAGCCAGCCGACTAGCGGGATGTCCAAAAACATTCAGTACTTC.

This clone appeared a single time. This rearrangement joins TRBV7-8 to TRBJ1-5, with 8 bases fitting TRBD1. CDR1 and CDR2 from the germline V gene are SGHVS and FQNEAQ. Trimming at V came to 3 bases and at J to 1 base, leaving 8 bases not matched to a gene. The CDR3 consists of 17 residues. The CDR3 sequence: CASSLTGEGVSNQPQHF. Here the CDR3 DNA reads TGTGCCAGCAGCTTGACAGGGGAGGGCGTGAGCAATCAGCCCCAGCATTTT.

The chain joins TRBV7-2 to TRBJ2-6, with D unresolved. CDR3 length equals 16 residues. Germline V CDR1 and CDR2: SGHTA, FQGNSA. V was shortened by 5 bases and J by 3 bases, with 14 bases between the two germline ends. The CDR3 DNA is TGTGCCAGCAGCCTTACGCTGGTAGGTGGGGCCAACGTCCTGACTTTC. Amino acids: CASSLTLVGGANVLTF.